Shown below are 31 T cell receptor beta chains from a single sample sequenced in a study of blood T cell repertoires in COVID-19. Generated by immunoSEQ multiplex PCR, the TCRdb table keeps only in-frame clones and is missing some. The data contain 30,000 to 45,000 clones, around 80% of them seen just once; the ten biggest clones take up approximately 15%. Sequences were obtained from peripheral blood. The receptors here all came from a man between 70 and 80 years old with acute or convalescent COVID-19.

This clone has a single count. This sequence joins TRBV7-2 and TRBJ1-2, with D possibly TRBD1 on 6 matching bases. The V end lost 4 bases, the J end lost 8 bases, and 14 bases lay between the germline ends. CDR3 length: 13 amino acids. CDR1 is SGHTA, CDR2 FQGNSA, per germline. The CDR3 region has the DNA TGTGCCAGCAGCTCCGGACAGTTCGGCGGCTACACCTTC. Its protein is CASSSGQFGGYTF.

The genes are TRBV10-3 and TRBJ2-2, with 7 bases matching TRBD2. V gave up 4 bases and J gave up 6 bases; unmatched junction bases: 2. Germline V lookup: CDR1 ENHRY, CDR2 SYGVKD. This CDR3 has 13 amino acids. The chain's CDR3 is CAISAGGAGELFF. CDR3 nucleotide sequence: TGTGCCATCAGTGCGGGGGGTGCCGGGGAGCTGTTTTTT.

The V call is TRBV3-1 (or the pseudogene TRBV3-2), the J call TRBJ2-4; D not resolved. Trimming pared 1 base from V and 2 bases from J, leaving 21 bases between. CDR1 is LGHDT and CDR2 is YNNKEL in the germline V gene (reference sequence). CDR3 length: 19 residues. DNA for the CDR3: TGTGCCAGCAGCCAAGCTCGAAACAAAAAAACCAAACCCAAAAACATTCAGTACTTC. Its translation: CASSQARNKKTKPKNIQYF.

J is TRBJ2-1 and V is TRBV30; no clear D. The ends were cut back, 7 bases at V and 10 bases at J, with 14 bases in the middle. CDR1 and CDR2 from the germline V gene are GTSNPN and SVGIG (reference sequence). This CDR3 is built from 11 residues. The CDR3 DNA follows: TGTGCCTATACTTTAGCTAGGGAGCAGTTCTTC. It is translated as CAYTLAREQFF.

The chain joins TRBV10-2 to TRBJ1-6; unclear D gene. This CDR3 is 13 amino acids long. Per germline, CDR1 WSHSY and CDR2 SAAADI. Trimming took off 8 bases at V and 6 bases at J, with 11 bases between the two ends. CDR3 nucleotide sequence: TGCGCCAGCTCGACCGGGAGTAATTCACCCCTCCACTTT. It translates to CASSTGSNSPLHF.

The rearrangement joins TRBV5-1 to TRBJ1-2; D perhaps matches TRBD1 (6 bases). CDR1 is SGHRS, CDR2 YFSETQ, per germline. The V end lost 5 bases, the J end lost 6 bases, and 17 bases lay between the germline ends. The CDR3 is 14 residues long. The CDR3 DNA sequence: TGCGCCAGCAGTCTCTGGACAGAAGGAAATGGCTACACCTTC. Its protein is CASSLWTEGNGYTF.

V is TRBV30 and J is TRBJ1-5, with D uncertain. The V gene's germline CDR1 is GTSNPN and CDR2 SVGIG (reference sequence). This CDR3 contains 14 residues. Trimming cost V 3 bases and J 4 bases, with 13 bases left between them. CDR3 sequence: CAWSPFGPNQPQHF. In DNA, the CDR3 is TGTGCCTGGAGCCCCTTCGGTCCTAATCAGCCCCAGCATTTT.

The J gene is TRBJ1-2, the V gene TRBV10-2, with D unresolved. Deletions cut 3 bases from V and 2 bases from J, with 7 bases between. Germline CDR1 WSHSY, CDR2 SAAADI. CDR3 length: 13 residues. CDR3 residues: CASSDSVNYGYTF. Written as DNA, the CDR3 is TGCGCCAGCAGTGACTCAGTCAACTATGGCTACACCTTC.

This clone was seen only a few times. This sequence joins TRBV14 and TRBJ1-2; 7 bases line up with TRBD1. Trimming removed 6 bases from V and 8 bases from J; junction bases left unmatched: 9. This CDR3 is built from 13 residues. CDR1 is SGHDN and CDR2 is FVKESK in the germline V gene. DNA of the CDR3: TGTGCCAGCAGTCCCTTCCCGGGACAGGGCTACACCTTC. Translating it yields CASSPFPGQGYTF.

Here the CDR3 DNA reads TGTGCCACGGGCCGACAGGGCCACACTGAAGCTTTCTTT. It encodes CATGRQGHTEAFF. V and J are TRBV6-5 and TRBJ1-1; TRBD1 matches at 7 bases. Unmatched junction bases numbered 8, after V lost 10 bases and J lost 3 bases. Germline V gives CDR1 MNHEY, CDR2 SVGAGI. This CDR3 spans 13 amino acids.

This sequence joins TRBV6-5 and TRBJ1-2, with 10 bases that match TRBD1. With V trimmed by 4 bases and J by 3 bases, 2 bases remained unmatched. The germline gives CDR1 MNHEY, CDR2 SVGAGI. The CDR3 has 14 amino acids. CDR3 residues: CASSWTGGDYGYTF. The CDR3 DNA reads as TGTGCCAGCAGTTGGACAGGGGGGGACTATGGCTACACCTTC.

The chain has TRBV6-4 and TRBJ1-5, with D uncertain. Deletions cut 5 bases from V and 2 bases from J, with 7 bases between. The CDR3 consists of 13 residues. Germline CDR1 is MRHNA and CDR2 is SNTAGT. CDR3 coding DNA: TGTGCCAGCAGTCCCGGGGGCAATCAGCCCCAGCATTTT. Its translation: CASSPGGNQPQHF.

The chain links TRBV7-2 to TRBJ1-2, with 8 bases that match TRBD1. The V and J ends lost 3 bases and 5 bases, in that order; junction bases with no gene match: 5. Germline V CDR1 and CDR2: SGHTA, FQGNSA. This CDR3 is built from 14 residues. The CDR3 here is CASSFPTGVYGYTF. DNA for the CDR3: TGTGCCAGCAGCTTCCCGACAGGGGTGTATGGCTACACCTTC.

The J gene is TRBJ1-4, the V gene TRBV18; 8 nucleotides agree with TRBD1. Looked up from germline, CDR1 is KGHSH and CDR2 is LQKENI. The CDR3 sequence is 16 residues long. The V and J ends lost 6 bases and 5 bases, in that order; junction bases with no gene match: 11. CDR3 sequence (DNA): TGTGCCAGCTCGCCTATTACATGGACAGGGAATGAAAAACTGTTTTTT. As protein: CASSPITWTGNEKLFF. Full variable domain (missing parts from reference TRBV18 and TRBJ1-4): NAGVMQNPRHLVRRRGQEARLRCSPMKGHSHVYWYRQLPEEGLKFMVYLQKENIIDESGMPKERFSAEFPKEGPSILRIQQVVRGDSAAYFCASSPITWTGNEKLFFGSGTQLSVL.

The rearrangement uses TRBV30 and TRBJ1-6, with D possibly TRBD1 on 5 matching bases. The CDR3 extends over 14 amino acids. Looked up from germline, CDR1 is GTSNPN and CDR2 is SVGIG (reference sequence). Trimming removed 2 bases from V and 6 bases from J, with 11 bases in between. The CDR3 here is CAWSQMGLNSPLHF. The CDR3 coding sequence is TGTGCCTGGAGTCAGATGGGGCTTAATTCACCCCTCCACTTT.

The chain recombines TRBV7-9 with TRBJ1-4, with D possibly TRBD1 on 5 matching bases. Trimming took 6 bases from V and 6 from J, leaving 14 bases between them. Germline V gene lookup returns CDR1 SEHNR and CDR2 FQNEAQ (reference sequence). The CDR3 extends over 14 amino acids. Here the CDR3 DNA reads TGTGCCAGCAGTTCCCAGGGTCCATATGAAAAACTGTTTTTT. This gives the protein CASSSQGPYEKLFF.

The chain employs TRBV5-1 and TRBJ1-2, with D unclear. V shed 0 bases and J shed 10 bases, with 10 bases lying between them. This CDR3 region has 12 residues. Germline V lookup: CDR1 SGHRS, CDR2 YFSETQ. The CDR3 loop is CASSLGQRNYTF. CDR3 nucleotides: TGCGCCAGCAGCTTGGGTCAGAGGAACTACACCTTC.

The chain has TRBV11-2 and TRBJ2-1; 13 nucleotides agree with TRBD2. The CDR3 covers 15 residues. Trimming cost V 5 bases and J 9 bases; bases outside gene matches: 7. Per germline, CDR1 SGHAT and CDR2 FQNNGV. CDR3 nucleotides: TGTGCCAGCAGCGGCCGACTAGCGGGGGGCAGTGAGCAGTTCTTC. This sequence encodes CASSGRLAGGSEQFF.

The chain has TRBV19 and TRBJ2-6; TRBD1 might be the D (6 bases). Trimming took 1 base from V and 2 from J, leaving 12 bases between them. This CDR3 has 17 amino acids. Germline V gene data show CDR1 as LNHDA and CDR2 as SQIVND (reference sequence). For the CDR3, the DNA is TGTGCCAGTAGTATAGTCTCAGGGGCGCCTGGGGCCAACGTCCTGACTTTC. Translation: CASSIVSGAPGANVLTF.

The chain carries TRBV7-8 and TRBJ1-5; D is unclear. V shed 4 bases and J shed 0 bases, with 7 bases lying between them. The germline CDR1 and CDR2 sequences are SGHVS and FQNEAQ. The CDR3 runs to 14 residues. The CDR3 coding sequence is TGTGCCAGCAGCTACGCCAGTAGCAATCAGCCCCAGCATTTT. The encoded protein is CASSYASSNQPQHF.

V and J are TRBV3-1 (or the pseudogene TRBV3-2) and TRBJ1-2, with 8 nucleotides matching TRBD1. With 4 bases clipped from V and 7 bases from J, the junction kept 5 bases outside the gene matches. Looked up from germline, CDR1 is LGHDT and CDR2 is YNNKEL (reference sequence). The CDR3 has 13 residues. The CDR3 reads CASSPTDRVGYTF. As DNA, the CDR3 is TGTGCCAGCAGCCCAACGGACAGGGTTGGCTACACCTTC.

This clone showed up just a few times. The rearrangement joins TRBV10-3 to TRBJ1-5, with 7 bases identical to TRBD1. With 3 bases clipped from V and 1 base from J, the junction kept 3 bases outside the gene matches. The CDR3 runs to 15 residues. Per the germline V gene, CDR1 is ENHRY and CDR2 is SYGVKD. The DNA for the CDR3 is TGTGCCATCAGTGACGAGGGGGCCAGCAATCAGCCCCAGCATTTT. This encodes CAISDEGASNQPQHF.

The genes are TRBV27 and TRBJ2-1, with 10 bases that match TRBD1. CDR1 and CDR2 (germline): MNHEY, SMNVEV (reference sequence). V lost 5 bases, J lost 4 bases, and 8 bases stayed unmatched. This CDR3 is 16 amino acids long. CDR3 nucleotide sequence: TGTGCCAGCAGTGCCCGACAGGGGGCGCTGTACAATGAGCAGTTCTTC. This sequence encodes CASSARQGALYNEQFF.

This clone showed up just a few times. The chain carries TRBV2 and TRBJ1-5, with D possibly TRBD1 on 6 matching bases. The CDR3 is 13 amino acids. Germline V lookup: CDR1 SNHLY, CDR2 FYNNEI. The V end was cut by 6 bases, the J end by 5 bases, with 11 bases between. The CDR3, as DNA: TGTGCCAGCAGGATACAGGGTTATCAGCCCCAGCATTTT. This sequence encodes CASRIQGYQPQHF.

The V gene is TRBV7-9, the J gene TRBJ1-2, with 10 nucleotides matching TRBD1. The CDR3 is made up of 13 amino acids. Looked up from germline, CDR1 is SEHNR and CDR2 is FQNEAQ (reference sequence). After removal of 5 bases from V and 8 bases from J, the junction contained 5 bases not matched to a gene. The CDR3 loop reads CASSLGTGVGYTF. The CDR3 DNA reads TGTGCCAGCAGCCTTGGGACAGGGGTGGGCTACACCTTC.

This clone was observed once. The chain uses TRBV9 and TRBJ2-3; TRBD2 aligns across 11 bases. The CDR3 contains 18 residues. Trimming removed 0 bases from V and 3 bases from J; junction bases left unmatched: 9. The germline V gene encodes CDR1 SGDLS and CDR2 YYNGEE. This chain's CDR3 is CASSVDVTPSGRTDTQYF. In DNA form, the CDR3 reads TGTGCCAGCAGCGTAGACGTGACTCCTAGCGGGAGGACAGATACGCAGTATTTT.

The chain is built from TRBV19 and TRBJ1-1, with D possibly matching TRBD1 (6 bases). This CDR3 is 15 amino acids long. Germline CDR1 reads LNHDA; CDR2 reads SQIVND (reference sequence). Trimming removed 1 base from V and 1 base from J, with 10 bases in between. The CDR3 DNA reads TGTGCCAGTAGTATAGTCGGACAGAGGAACACTGAAGCTTTCTTT. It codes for CASSIVGQRNTEAFF. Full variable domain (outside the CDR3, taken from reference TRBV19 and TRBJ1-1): DGGITQSPKYLFRKEGQNVTLSCEQNLNHDAMYWYRQDPGQGLRLIYYSQIVNDFQKGDIAEGYSVSREKKESFPLTVTSAQKNPTAFYLCASSIVGQRNTEAFFGQGTRLTVV.

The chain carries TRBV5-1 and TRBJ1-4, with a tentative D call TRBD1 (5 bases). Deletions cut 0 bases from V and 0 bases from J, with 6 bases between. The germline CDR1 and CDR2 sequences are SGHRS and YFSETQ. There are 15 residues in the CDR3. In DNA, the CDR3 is TGCGCCAGCAGCTTGGTCAGGGCAACTAATGAAAAACTGTTTTTT. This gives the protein CASSLVRATNEKLFF. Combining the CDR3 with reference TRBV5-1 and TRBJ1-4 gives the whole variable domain KAGVTQTPRYLIKTRGQQVTLSCSPISGHRSVSWYQQTPGQGLQFLFEYFSETQRNKGNFPGRFSGRQFSNSRSEMNVSTLELGDSALYLCASSLVRATNEKLFFGSGTQLSVL.

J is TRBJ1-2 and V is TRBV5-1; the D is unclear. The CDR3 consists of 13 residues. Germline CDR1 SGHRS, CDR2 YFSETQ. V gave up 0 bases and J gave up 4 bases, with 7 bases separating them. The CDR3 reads CASSLVSFYGYTF. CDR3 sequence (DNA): TGCGCCAGCAGCTTGGTTTCGTTCTATGGCTACACCTTC.

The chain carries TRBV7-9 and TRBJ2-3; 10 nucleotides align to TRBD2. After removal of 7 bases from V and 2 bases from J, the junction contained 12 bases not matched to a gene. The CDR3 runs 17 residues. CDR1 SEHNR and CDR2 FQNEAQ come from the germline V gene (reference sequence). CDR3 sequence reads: CASTEGRTSGFTDTQYF. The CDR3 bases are TGTGCCAGCACTGAAGGGAGGACTAGCGGATTCACAGATACGCAGTATTTT.

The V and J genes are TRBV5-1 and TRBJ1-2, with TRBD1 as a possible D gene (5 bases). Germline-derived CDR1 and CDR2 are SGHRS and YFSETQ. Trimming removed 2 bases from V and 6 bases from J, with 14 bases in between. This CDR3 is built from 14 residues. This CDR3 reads CASSFGGASDGYTF. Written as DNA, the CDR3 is TGCGCCAGCAGCTTTGGAGGGGCGTCGGATGGCTACACCTTC.